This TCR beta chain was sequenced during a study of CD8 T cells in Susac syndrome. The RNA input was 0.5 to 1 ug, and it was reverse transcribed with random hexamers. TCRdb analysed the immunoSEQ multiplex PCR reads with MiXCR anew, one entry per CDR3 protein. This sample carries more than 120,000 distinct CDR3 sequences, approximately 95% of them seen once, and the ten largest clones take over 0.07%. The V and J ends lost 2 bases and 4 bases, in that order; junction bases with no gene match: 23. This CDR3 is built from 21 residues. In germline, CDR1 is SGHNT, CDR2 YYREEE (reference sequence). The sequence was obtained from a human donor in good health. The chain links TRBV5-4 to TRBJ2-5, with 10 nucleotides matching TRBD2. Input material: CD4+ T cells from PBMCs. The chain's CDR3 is CASSFRTRLAGDPSGRETQYF. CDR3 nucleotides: TGTGCCAGCAGCTTTAGAACTCGGCTAGCGGGAGACCCGTCCGGGCGAGAGACCCAGTACTTC.